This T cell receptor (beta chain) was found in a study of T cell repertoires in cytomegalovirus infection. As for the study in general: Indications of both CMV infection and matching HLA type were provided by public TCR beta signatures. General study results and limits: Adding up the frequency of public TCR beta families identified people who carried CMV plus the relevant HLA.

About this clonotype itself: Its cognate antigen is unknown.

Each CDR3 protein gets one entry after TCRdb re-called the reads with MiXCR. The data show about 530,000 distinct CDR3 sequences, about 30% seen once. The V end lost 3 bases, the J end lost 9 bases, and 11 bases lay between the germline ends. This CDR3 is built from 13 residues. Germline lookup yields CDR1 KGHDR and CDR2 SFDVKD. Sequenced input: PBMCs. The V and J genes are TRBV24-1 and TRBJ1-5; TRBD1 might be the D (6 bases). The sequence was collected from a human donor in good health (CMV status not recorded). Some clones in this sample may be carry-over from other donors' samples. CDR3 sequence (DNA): TGTGCCACCAGTGATATCACAGGGTGGCCCCAGCATTTT. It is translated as CATSDITGWPQHF.